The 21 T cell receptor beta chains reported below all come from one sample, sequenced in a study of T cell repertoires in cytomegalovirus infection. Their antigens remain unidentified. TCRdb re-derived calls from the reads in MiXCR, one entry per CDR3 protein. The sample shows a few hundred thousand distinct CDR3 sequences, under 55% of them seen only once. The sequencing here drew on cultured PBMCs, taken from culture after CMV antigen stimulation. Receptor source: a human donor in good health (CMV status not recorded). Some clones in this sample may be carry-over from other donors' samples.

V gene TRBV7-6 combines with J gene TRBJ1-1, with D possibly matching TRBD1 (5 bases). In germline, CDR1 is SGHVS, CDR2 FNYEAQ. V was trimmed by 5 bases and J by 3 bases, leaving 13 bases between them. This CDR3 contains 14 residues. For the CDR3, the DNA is TGTGCCAGCAGCGGGGAGGGAGGGGACACTGAAGCTTTCTTT. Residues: CASSGEGGDTEAFF.

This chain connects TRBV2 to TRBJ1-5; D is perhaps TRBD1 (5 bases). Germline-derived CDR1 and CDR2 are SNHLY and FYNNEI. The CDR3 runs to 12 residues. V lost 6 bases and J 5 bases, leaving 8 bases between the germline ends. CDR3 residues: CASSRVDQPQHF. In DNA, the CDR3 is TGTGCCAGCAGCAGGGTCGATCAGCCCCAGCATTTT.

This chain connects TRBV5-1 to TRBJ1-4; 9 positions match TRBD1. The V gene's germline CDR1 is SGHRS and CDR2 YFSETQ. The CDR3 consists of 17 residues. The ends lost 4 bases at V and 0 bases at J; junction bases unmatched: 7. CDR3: CASSLLDRGSTNEKLFF. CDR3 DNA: TGCGCCAGCAGCCTACTGGACAGGGGTTCAACTAATGAAAAACTGTTTTTT.

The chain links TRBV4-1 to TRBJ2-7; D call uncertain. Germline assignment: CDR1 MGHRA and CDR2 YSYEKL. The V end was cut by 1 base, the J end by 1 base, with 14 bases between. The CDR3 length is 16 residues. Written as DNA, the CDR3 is TGCGCCAGCAGCCAAGTGAAGGGTATGGGTTCCTACGAGCAGTACTTC. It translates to CASSQVKGMGSYEQYF.

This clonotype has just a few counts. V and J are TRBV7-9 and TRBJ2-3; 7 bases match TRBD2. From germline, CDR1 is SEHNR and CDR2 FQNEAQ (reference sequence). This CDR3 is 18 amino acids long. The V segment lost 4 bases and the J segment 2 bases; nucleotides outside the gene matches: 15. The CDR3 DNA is TGTGCCAGCAGCTCCGCCCCGCATGTAGCGGGCCACACAGATACGCAGTATTTT. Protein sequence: CASSSAPHVAGHTDTQYF.

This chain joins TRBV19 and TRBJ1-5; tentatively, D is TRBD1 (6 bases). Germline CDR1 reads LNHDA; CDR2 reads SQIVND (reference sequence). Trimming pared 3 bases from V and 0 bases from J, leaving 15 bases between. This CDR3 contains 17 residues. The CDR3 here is CASSMRTGGPSNQPQHF. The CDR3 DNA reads TGTGCCAGTAGTATGAGGACCGGGGGGCCTAGCAATCAGCCCCAGCATTTT.

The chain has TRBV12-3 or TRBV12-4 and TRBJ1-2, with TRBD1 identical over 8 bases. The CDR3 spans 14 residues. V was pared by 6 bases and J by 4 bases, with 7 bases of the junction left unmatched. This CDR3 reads CASSPDREFYGYTF. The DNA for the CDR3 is TGTGCCAGCAGCCCGGACAGGGAGTTCTATGGCTACACCTTC.

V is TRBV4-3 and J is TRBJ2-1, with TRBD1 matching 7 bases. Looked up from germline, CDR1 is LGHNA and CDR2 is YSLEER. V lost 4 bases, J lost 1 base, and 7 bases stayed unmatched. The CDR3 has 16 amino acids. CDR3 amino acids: CASSPGADRSYNEQFF. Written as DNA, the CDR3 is TGCGCCAGCAGCCCCGGTGCGGACAGGTCCTACAATGAGCAGTTCTTC.

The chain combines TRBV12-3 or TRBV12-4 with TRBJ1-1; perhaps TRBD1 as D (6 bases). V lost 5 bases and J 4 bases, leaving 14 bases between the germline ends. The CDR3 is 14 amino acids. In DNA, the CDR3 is TGTGCCAGCAGTCTCCGGACAGTGGGCACTGAAGCTTTCTTT. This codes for CASSLRTVGTEAFF.

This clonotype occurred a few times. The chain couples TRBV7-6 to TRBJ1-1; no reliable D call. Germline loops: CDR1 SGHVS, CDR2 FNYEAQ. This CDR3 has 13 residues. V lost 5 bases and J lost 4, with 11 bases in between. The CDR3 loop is CASSGARGTEAFF. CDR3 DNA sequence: TGTGCCAGCAGCGGCGCCCGGGGCACTGAAGCTTTCTTT.

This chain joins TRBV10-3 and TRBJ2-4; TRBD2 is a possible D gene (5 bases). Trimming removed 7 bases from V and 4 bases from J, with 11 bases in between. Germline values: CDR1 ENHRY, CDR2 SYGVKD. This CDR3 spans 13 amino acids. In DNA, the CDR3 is TGTGCCATCAAATCCGGGGAAAAAAACATTCAGTACTTC. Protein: CAIKSGEKNIQYF.

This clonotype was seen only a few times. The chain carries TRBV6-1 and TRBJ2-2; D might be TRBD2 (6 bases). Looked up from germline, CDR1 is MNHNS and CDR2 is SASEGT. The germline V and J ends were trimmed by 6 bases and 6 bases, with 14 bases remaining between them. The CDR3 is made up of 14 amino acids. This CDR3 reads CASRKIGGSGELFF. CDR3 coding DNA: TGTGCCAGCAGAAAAATCGGGGGTTCCGGGGAGCTGTTTTTT.

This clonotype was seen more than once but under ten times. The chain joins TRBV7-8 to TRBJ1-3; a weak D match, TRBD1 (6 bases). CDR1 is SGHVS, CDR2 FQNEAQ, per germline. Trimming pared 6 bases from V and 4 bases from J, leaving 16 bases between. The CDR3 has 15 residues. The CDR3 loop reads CASSRPGEYGNTIYF. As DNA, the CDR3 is TGTGCCAGCAGTCGACCAGGGGAGTACGGAAACACCATATATTTT.

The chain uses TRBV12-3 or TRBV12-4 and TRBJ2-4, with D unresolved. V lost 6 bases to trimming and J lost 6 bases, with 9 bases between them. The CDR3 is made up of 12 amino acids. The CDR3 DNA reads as TGTGCCAGCAGCTCCCTGGTAAACATTCAGTACTTC. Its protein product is CASSSLVNIQYF.

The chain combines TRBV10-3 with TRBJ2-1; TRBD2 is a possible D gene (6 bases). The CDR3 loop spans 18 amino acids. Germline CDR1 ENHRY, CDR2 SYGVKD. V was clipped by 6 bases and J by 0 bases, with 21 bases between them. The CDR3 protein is CAISTPPGGTYSYNEQFF. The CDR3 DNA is TGTGCCATCAGCACCCCCCCCGGGGGTACGTACTCCTACAATGAGCAGTTCTTC.

The CDR3 spells CSAGAGPTNEKLFF. In DNA, the CDR3 is TGCAGCGCCGGGGCGGGCCCAACTAATGAAAAACTGTTTTTT. This sequence joins TRBV29-1 and TRBJ1-4; D possibly corresponds to TRBD1 (5 bases). This CDR3 spans 14 amino acids. Trimming removed 7 bases from V and 0 bases from J, with 12 bases in between. Germline V gene lookup returns CDR1 SQVTM and CDR2 ANQGSEA.

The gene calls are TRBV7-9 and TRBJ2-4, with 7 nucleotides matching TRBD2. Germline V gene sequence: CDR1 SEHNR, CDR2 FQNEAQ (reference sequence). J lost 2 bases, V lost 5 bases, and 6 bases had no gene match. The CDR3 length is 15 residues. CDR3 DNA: TGTGCCAGCAGCGGCACCGGGGGGACCAAAAACATTCAGTACTTC. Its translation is CASSGTGGTKNIQYF.

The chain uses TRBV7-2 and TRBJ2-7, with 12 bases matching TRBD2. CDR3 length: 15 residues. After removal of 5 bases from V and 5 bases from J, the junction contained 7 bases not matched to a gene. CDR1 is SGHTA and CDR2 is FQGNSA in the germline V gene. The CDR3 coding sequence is TGTGCCAGCAGCACCCGACTAGCGGGGGCCGACGAGCAGTACTTC. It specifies CASSTRLAGADEQYF.

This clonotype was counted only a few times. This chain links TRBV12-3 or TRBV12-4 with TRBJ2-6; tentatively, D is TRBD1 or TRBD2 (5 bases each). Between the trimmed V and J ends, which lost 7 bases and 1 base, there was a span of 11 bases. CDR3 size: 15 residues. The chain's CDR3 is CASIRGRSGANVLTF. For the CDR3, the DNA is TGTGCCAGCATCCGGGGCCGGTCTGGGGCCAACGTCCTGACTTTC.

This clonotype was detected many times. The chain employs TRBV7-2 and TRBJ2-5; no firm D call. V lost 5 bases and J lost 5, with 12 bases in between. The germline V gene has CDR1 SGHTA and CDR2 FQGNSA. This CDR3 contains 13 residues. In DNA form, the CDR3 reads TGTGCCAGCAGCCTTGGCGAGTTGGAGACCCAGTACTTC. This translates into CASSLGELETQYF. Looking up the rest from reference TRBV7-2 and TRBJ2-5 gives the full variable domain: GAGVSQSPSNKVTEKGKDVELRCDPISGHTALYWYRQSLGQGLEFLIYFQGNSAPDKSGLPSDRFSAERTGGSVSTLTIQRTQQEDSAVYLCASSLGELETQYFGPGTRLLVL.

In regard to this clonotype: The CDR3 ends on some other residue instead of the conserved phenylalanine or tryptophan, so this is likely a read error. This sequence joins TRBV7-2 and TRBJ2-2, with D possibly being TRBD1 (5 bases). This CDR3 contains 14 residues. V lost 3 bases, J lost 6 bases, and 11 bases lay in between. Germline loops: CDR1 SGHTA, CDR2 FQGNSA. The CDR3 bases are TGTGCCAGCAGCTTCAGGGTCCCCCCCGGGGAGCTGTTTTCT. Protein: CASSFRVPPGELFS.